This T cell receptor beta chain came from a study of cytomegalovirus exposure and HLA in healthy donors. Primers included in the PCR were 60 Vbeta and 13 Jbeta primers. Generated by immunoSEQ multiplex PCR, the TCRdb table keeps only in-frame clones and is missing some. Of 150,000 to 200,000 clones listed, roughly 88% are singletons. This CDR3 is 18 amino acids long. Germline CDR1 is SNHLY and CDR2 is FYNNEI. Losses at the gene ends were 2 bases for V and 0 bases for J; bases not matched to a gene: 10. This clonotype was obtained from a man younger than 35 in good health and CMV-seropositive. This chain joins TRBV2 and TRBJ1-5, with 7 bases fitting TRBD1. The sequencing sample was made of PBMCs. CDR3 amino acids: CASSESRDSKYSNQPQHF. The CDR3 DNA sequence: TGTGCCAGCAGTGAATCCCGGGACAGTAAATATAGCAATCAGCCCCAGCATTTT.